Below, 27 T cell receptor beta chains from the same sample are listed, as sequenced in a study of T cells in Graves' hyperthyroidism and ophthalmopathy. Researchers amplified the TCR beta CDR3 regions from RNA transcripts. HTBI primers were employed in a first-round RT-PCR of the TCR CDR3. Each CDR3 protein is one row after TCRdb ran MiXCR on the multiplex PCR reads. The sample has under 450,000 distinct CDR3 sequences; 15% to 18% are singletons. The specimen was blood. The receptors originated from a woman under 30 with Graves' hyperthyroidism.

About this clonotype itself: A clone one base away is much larger, so this may be a read error. The chain joins TRBV12-3 or TRBV12-4 to TRBJ2-3; TRBD2 matches 7 bases. This CDR3 comprises 16 residues. The CDR3 DNA reads as TGTGCCAGCGTCCCTATGGGGGGGAGTAGCACAGATACGCGGTATTTT. Translated: CASVPMGGSSTDTRYF.

This clonotype was found many times. This chain links TRBV28 with TRBJ2-1, with a tentative D call TRBD1 (6 bases). The CDR3 runs to 16 residues. Trimming shortened V by 5 bases and J by 3 bases, and 17 bases separated the two germline ends. Per the germline V gene, CDR1 is MDHEN and CDR2 is SYDVKM. The CDR3 sequence: CASSEVTGPLYNEQFF. The CDR3 bases are TGTGCCAGCAGTGAAGTAACAGGGCCCCTCTACAATGAGCAGTTCTTC.

CDR3 protein: CSAGDRGQFF. CDR3 coding DNA: TGCAGTGCGGGGGACAGGGGGCAATTCTTC. The V gene is TRBV20-1, the J gene TRBJ2-1, with 12 bases lining up with TRBD1. This CDR3 is built from 10 residues. Per the germline V gene, CDR1 is DFQATT and CDR2 is SNEGSKA (reference sequence). J was trimmed by 16 bases and V by 6 bases; bases with no gene match: 4.

The sample holds many counts of this clonotype. CDR3 DNA sequence: TGTGCCAGCAGCTTAGGGGACAGCGAAGTAACAGATACGCAGTATTTT. Encoded protein: CASSLGDSEVTDTQYF. This chain uses TRBV7-9 with TRBJ2-3, with 7 bases identical to TRBD1. V shed 1 base and J 3 bases; nucleotides not matched to a gene: 7. Germline lookup yields CDR1 SEHNR and CDR2 FQNEAQ (reference sequence). This CDR3 spans 16 amino acids.

This clonotype has just a few counts. The chain uses TRBV5-5 and TRBJ2-3; TRBD2 is a possible D gene (5 bases). V lost 4 bases and J 0 bases, leaving 21 bases between the germline ends. Per germline, CDR1 SGHKS and CDR2 YYEKEE (reference sequence). CDR3 length: 18 residues. The CDR3 spells CASSPGASASFSTDTQYF. CDR3 nucleotide sequence: TGTGCCAGCAGCCCAGGTGCCTCGGCTAGCTTCAGCACAGATACGCAGTATTTT.

Many counts were recorded for this clonotype. The V call is TRBV6-5, the J call TRBJ1-1; unclear D gene. The germline CDR1 and CDR2 sequences are MNHEY and SVGAGI. Trimming removed 0 bases from V and 4 bases from J, with 6 bases in between. The CDR3 spans 13 residues. The DNA for the CDR3 is TGTGCCAGCAGTTACTCGCAGAGCACTGAAGCTTTCTTT. It translates to CASSYSQSTEAFF.

This clonotype was observed at least ten times. The genes are TRBV6-2 or TRBV6-3 and TRBJ2-1; TRBD2 is a possible D gene (6 bases). CDR3 length: 14 amino acids. Germline V gene lookup returns CDR1 MNHEY and CDR2 SVGEGT. V was trimmed by 7 bases and J by 2 bases, leaving 12 bases between them. Written as DNA, the CDR3 is TGTGCCAGCACGGGCGGGGCCACCTACAATGAGCAGTTCTTC. The encoded protein is CASTGGATYNEQFF.

The chain joins TRBV5-1 to TRBJ2-7, with 10 nucleotides matching TRBD2. This CDR3 is built from 19 residues. Germline values: CDR1 SGHRS, CDR2 YFSETQ. V lost 4 bases and J lost 1; bases outside the gene matches: 17. The CDR3 reads CASSAGRGLATYRSYEQYF. The CDR3 DNA sequence: TGCGCCAGCAGCGCGGGGAGGGGACTAGCGACTTACCGATCCTACGAGCAGTACTTC.

The table lists this clonotype with a few counts. The chain joins TRBV7-8 to TRBJ2-1, with TRBD2 matching 15 bases. The CDR3 totals 15 residues. The germline V gene has CDR1 SGHVS and CDR2 FQNEAQ. V lost 5 bases to trimming and J lost 9 bases; unmatched junction nucleotides: 5. CDR3 in amino acids: CASSQGLAGGREQFF. In DNA, the CDR3 is TGTGCCAGCAGCCAGGGACTAGCGGGAGGACGTGAGCAGTTCTTC.

This clonotype was counted at least ten times. This sequence joins TRBV6-5 and TRBJ2-5, with TRBD2 identical over 8 bases. CDR1 is MNHEY and CDR2 is SVGAGI in the germline V gene. The J segment lost 1 base and the V segment lost 0 bases, leaving 7 bases of the junction unmatched. The CDR3 contains 17 residues. CDR3: CASSYSTGGRPQETQYF. The CDR3 nucleotides are TGTGCCAGCAGTTACTCCACTGGCGGGAGGCCCCAAGAGACCCAGTACTTC.

This chain links TRBV25-1 with TRBJ2-1, with 10 nucleotides matching TRBD2. CDR3 length equals 15 residues. J gave up 7 bases and V 3 bases, and 6 bases lay outside the gene matches. Germline values: CDR1 MGHDK, CDR2 SYGVNS. The CDR3 DNA reads TGTGCCAGCAGTGACCAAGCGGGGGGGATGAATGAGCAGTTCTTC. This codes for CASSDQAGGMNEQFF.

This clonotype was counted many times. CDR3 sequence (DNA): TGTGCCAGCAGTTTCCCTGGAAGCACTGAAGCTTTCTTT. Amino acids: CASSFPGSTEAFF. V and J are TRBV28 and TRBJ1-1, with no clear D. In germline, CDR1 is MDHEN, CDR2 SYDVKM. V was pared by 3 bases and J by 4 bases, with 9 bases between. This CDR3 is 13 amino acids long.

This clonotype was recorded a few times. The V gene is TRBV5-4, the J gene TRBJ2-7; the D gene is possibly TRBD2 (5 bases). V shed 4 bases and J shed 2 bases, with 13 bases lying between them. This CDR3 spans 14 amino acids. Germline V gene lookup returns CDR1 SGHNT and CDR2 YYREEE (reference sequence). This chain's CDR3 is CASSAWEPPYEQYF. CDR3 bases: TGTGCCAGCAGCGCCTGGGAGCCTCCCTACGAGCAGTACTTC.

This clonotype has only a few counts. The chain carries TRBV12-3 or TRBV12-4 and TRBJ1-1; the match to TRBD1 covers 9 bases. This CDR3 has 12 amino acids. V lost 6 bases to trimming and J lost 11 bases; unmatched junction nucleotides: 7. CDR3 DNA sequence: TGTGCCAGCAGACGGGACAGGGTGTGGGCTTTCTTT. Translating it yields CASRRDRVWAFF.

The V call is TRBV12-3 or TRBV12-4, the J call TRBJ1-6, with D uncertain. The CDR3 spans 14 residues. V lost 1 base and J 7 bases, leaving 8 bases between the germline ends. The CDR3 is CASSLGLQNSPLHF. CDR3 DNA sequence: TGTGCCAGCAGTTTAGGACTCCAGAATTCACCCCTCCACTTT.

The chain recombines TRBV9 with TRBJ1-1, with TRBD1 identical over 9 bases. The ends lost 0 bases at V and 4 bases at J; junction bases unmatched: 1. Germline assignment: CDR1 SGDLS and CDR2 YYNGEE. CDR3 size: 14 residues. The CDR3 nucleotides are TGTGCCAGCAGCGTAGAACAGGGGGCCACTGAAGCTTTCTTT. Protein sequence: CASSVEQGATEAFF.

This clonotype has more than one count but fewer than ten. The chain links TRBV7-9 to TRBJ1-3; the D gene is possibly TRBD1 (6 bases). Trimming took off 8 bases at V and 7 bases at J, with 21 bases between the two ends. Germline assignment: CDR1 SEHNR and CDR2 FQNEAQ (reference sequence). The length of the CDR3 is 15 residues. CDR3 amino acids: CASDDRDTGPNTIYF. CDR3 coding DNA: TGTGCCAGCGACGACCGGGACACCGGACCGAACACCATATATTTT. Based on the CDR3 plus reference TRBV7-9 and TRBJ1-3, the full variable domain is DTGVSQNPRHKITKRGQNVTFRCDPISEHNRLYWYRQTLGQGPEFLTYFQNEAQLEKSRLLSDRFSAERPKGSFSTLEIQRTEQGDSAMYLCASDDRDTGPNTIYFGEGSWLTVV.

There are many counts of this clonotype. The CDR3 region is CASRDSGRDTGELFF. As DNA, the CDR3 is TGTGCCAGCAGAGATAGCGGGAGGGACACCGGGGAGCTGTTTTTT. The chain has TRBV28 and TRBJ2-2; 11 bases are shared with TRBD2. The CDR3 sequence is 15 residues long. In germline, CDR1 is MDHEN, CDR2 SYDVKM. V gave up 6 bases and J gave up 3 bases; unmatched junction bases: 3.

The V call is TRBV9, the J call TRBJ2-4; the D gene is possibly TRBD2 (5 bases). The CDR3 contains 17 residues. CDR1 is SGDLS and CDR2 is YYNGEE in the germline V gene. The V gene lost 2 bases and the J gene lost 0 bases, with 15 bases spanning the gap. CDR3 DNA: TGTGCCAGCAGCGTCGATCCCCCCAGCGGAGCCAAAAACATTCAGTACTTC. Its translation is CASSVDPPSGAKNIQYF.

This clonotype was found many times. V is TRBV6-6 and J is TRBJ2-7, with D tentatively TRBD1 (6 bases). This CDR3 has 13 residues. Germline CDR1 and CDR2: MNHNY and SVGAGI (reference sequence). The germline V and J ends were trimmed by 2 bases and 6 bases, with 11 bases remaining between them. The CDR3 spells CASSYGQSGEQYF. In DNA, the CDR3 is TGTGCCAGCAGTTACGGACAGTCGGGCGAGCAGTACTTC.

This clonotype has ten or more counts. The V call is TRBV2, the J call TRBJ2-3; D is undetermined. The CDR3 is 12 residues long. CDR1 SNHLY and CDR2 FYNNEI come from the germline V gene. V shed 1 base and J shed 11 bases, with 10 bases lying between them. The CDR3 is CASSEDPLRQYF. CDR3 DNA: TGTGCCAGCAGTGAAGACCCGTTGAGGCAGTATTTT.

This clonotype appeared many times. This chain joins TRBV11-2 and TRBJ1-2; D gene uncertain. From germline, CDR1 is SGHAT and CDR2 FQNNGV. The V end was cut by 4 bases, the J end by 4 bases, with 7 bases between. This CDR3 region has 12 residues. The CDR3 loop reads CASSSTGYGYTF. For the CDR3, the DNA is TGTGCCAGCAGCTCGACGGGCTATGGCTACACCTTC.

The chain employs TRBV10-3 and TRBJ2-7; D remains unclear. In germline, CDR1 is ENHRY, CDR2 SYGVKD. The CDR3 consists of 12 residues. Trimming left V 6 bases short and J 0 bases short, with 6 bases between. CDR3 nucleotide sequence: TGTGCCATCAGCGCCAACTCCTACGAGCAGTACTTC. Translating it yields CAISANSYEQYF.

This clonotype was counted at least ten times. The genes are TRBV20-1 and TRBJ1-5, with D possibly being TRBD1 (6 bases). Trimming pared 6 bases from V and 3 bases from J, leaving 15 bases between. The germline V gene has CDR1 DFQATT and CDR2 SNEGSKA (reference sequence). The CDR3 loop spans 14 amino acids. The CDR3 DNA reads as TGCAGTGCGGGCGGGTGGACAGTCAATCAGCCCCAGCATTTT. Its translation: CSAGGWTVNQPQHF.

The chain couples TRBV7-9 to TRBJ1-2, with 12 bases matching TRBD1. The CDR3 extends over 14 amino acids. Germline CDR1 and CDR2: SEHNR and FQNEAQ (reference sequence). After removal of 10 bases from V and 8 bases from J, the junction contained 11 bases not matched to a gene. DNA for the CDR3: TGTGCCACCACCGGGACAGGGGGCCTAGGCGGCTACACCTTC. This sequence encodes CATTGTGGLGGYTF.

The rearrangement uses TRBV24-1 and TRBJ1-5; no definite D call. The CDR3 consists of 13 residues. Germline lookup yields CDR1 KGHDR and CDR2 SFDVKD. Trimming took 7 bases from V and 5 from J, leaving 11 bases between them. The CDR3, as DNA: TGTGCCACCAGCGAAAGTTGGGATCAGCCCCAGCATTTT. Protein: CATSESWDQPQHF.

The chain employs TRBV6-1 and TRBJ2-7; TRBD1 matches at 8 bases. The germline V gene has CDR1 MNHNS and CDR2 SASEGT. V lost 4 bases to trimming and J lost 1 base; unmatched junction nucleotides: 9. This CDR3 has 16 residues. The CDR3 coding sequence is TGTGCCAGCAGTGCTCCAGGGGGCCGTAATTCCTACGAGCAGTACTTC. This codes for CASSAPGGRNSYEQYF.